What follows are 25 T cell receptor beta chains derived from one specimen sequenced in a study of blood T cell repertoires in COVID-19. Generated by immunoSEQ multiplex PCR, the TCRdb table keeps only in-frame clones and is missing some. This table holds some 250,000 clones, about 88% found once. Sequencing was performed on peripheral blood. These receptors came from a young man with active or convalescent COVID-19.

V is TRBV3-1 (or the pseudogene TRBV3-2) and J is TRBJ1-1, with D maybe TRBD1 (5 bases). There are 13 residues in the CDR3. Germline V gene data show CDR1 as LGHDT and CDR2 as YNNKEL (reference sequence). Trimming removed 2 bases at V and 7 bases at J, with 11 bases between. CDR3 coding DNA: TGTGCCAGCAGCCAAAACAGGCCGGTTGAAGCTTTCTTT. Translation gives CASSQNRPVEAFF.

This chain links TRBV27 with TRBJ2-7, with a tentative D call TRBD1 (5 bases). Germline-derived CDR1 and CDR2 are MNHEY and SMNVEV (reference sequence). CDR3 length: 14 residues. V lost 5 bases and J 5 bases, leaving 16 bases between the germline ends. CDR3: CASSPRQPPHEQYF. CDR3 sequence (DNA): TGTGCCAGCAGTCCCCGACAGCCCCCTCACGAGCAGTACTTC.

The rearrangement links TRBV29-1 to TRBJ2-1, with 7 positions matching TRBD2. The ends lost 2 bases at V and 8 bases at J; junction bases unmatched: 9. Germline V gives CDR1 SQVTM, CDR2 ANQGSEA. This CDR3 is built from 14 residues. CDR3 sequence: CSVETRIGGDEQFF. CDR3 bases: TGCAGCGTTGAAACGAGAATTGGGGGGGATGAGCAGTTCTTC.

This chain joins TRBV30 and TRBJ2-1; 9 bases line up with TRBD2. Germline V gene data show CDR1 as GTSNPN and CDR2 as SVGIG (reference sequence). This CDR3 is 14 amino acids long. J was trimmed by 8 bases and V by 4 bases; bases with no gene match: 9. The CDR3 sequence: CAWTLSGGYDEQFF. Written as DNA, the CDR3 is TGTGCCTGGACCCTTAGCGGGGGATACGATGAGCAGTTCTTC.

This chain joins TRBV19 and TRBJ2-1; 10 nucleotides align to TRBD2. The CDR3 is 17 amino acids. Losses at the gene ends were 1 base for V and 4 bases for J; bases not matched to a gene: 7. The germline CDR1 and CDR2 sequences are LNHDA and SQIVND (reference sequence). The CDR3: CASSIAAGGILYNEQFF. Written as DNA, the CDR3 is TGTGCCAGTAGTATAGCAGCGGGGGGGATTTTATACAATGAGCAGTTCTTC.

V and J are TRBV5-5 and TRBJ1-2; D unresolved. This CDR3 region has 15 residues. Trimming shortened V by 3 bases and J by 6 bases, and 18 bases separated the two germline ends. Germline CDR1 SGHKS, CDR2 YYEKEE (reference sequence). CDR3 amino acids: CASSWASIVVDGYTF. As DNA, the CDR3 is TGTGCCAGCAGCTGGGCGAGTATCGTCGTGGATGGCTACACCTTC. The full variable domain, in which reference TRBV5-5 and TRBJ1-2 provide the parts outside the CDR3, is DAGVTQSPTHLIKTRGQQVTLRCSPISGHKSVSWYQQVLGQGPQFIFQYYEKEERGRGNFPDRFSARQFPNYSSELNVNALLLGDSALYLCASSWASIVVDGYTFGSGTRLTVV.

V usage is TRBV2 and J usage is TRBJ2-6, with D maybe TRBD1 (5 bases). Germline assignment: CDR1 SNHLY and CDR2 FYNNEI. The CDR3 covers 15 residues. V was cut by 8 bases and J by 1 base, with 12 bases left in between. DNA for the CDR3: TGTGCCAGCGCAAAACAGGATTCTGGGGCCAACGTCCTGACTTTC. Its translation: CASAKQDSGANVLTF.

For the CDR3, the DNA is TGCGCCAGCAGCTCAAACACAGGGACAGGGGCGAACGGCTACACCTTC. It translates to CASSSNTGTGANGYTF. The J gene is TRBJ1-2, the V gene TRBV5-1; 10 nucleotides align to TRBD1. CDR1 and CDR2 (germline): SGHRS, YFSETQ. J gave up 8 bases and V 3 bases, and 13 bases lay outside the gene matches. The CDR3 totals 16 residues.

V gene TRBV18 combines with J gene TRBJ1-2, with D possibly TRBD1 on 6 matching bases. The CDR3 length is 13 residues. CDR1 is KGHSH, CDR2 LQKENI, per germline. V dropped 2 bases and J dropped 8 bases, with 12 bases sitting between them. For the CDR3, the DNA is TGTGCCAGCTCACCAGCTCTCGACAGGGGCTACACCTTC. This encodes CASSPALDRGYTF.

The chain joins TRBV4-1 to TRBJ1-3; 7 bases fit TRBD1. This CDR3 has 18 residues. The V gene's germline CDR1 is MGHRA and CDR2 YSYEKL. V lost 1 base to trimming and J lost 4 bases; unmatched junction nucleotides: 13. The CDR3 nucleotides are TGCGCCAGCAGCCAAGCAGCCGGGCAGGGACAGTCCGGAAACACCATATATTTT. Translating gives CASSQAAGQGQSGNTIYF.

The rearrangement uses TRBV18 and TRBJ1-3, with 7 bases matching TRBD1. In germline, CDR1 is KGHSH, CDR2 LQKENI. The CDR3 spans 16 residues. V trimming: 3 bases; J trimming: 0 bases; junction bases outside the gene matches: 5. CDR3 protein: CASSPAGGTSGNTIYF. Written as DNA, the CDR3 is TGTGCCAGCTCACCGGCAGGGGGTACCTCTGGAAACACCATATATTTT. The full variable domain, with the rest looked up from reference TRBV18 and TRBJ1-3, is NAGVMQNPRHLVRRRGQEARLRCSPMKGHSHVYWYRQLPEEGLKFMVYLQKENIIDESGMPKERFSAEFPKEGPSILRIQQVVRGDSAAYFCASSPAGGTSGNTIYFGEGSWLTVV.

The rearrangement uses TRBV5-8 and TRBJ1-4, with 11 bases lining up with TRBD1. Germline lookup yields CDR1 SGHTS and CDR2 YDEGEE. V was pared by 2 bases and J by 5 bases, with 5 bases of the junction left unmatched. The CDR3 is made up of 16 amino acids. The CDR3 bases are TGTGCCAGCAGCTTAGGACAGGGGGCCATAAATGAAAAACTGTTTTTT. Protein sequence: CASSLGQGAINEKLFF.

The chain carries TRBV9 and TRBJ2-7; TRBD1 aligns across 8 bases. This CDR3 has 15 amino acids. The germline V gene has CDR1 SGDLS and CDR2 YYNGEE. With V trimmed by 3 bases and J by 0 bases, 5 bases remained unmatched. Here the CDR3 DNA reads TGTGCCAGCAGCGAGACAGGGGCAAGCTCCTACGAGCAGTACTTC. Residues: CASSETGASSYEQYF.

The rearrangement joins TRBV7-2 to TRBJ2-1; D perhaps matches TRBD2 (6 bases). The V gene lost 5 bases and the J gene lost 6 bases, with 17 bases spanning the gap. Germline CDR1 SGHTA, CDR2 FQGNSA. The CDR3 extends over 15 amino acids. CDR3 region: CASSHPGVSGNEQFF. The CDR3 nucleotides are TGTGCCAGCAGCCATCCGGGGGTTTCCGGCAATGAGCAGTTCTTC.

The rearrangement links TRBV6-2 or TRBV6-3 to TRBJ2-7; D call uncertain. CDR3 size: 18 residues. Germline loops: CDR1 MNHEY, CDR2 SVGEGT. V was pared by 0 bases and J by 2 bases, with 20 bases between. The CDR3 protein is CASSYSANWATGTYEQYF. CDR3 DNA: TGTGCCAGCAGTTACTCAGCCAACTGGGCTACCGGCACCTACGAGCAGTACTTC.

This rearrangement joins TRBV4-1 to TRBJ2-7; the D gene is possibly TRBD1 (5 bases). Germline loops: CDR1 MGHRA, CDR2 YSYEKL. Deletions cut 2 bases from V and 0 bases from J, with 14 bases between. The CDR3 spans 16 residues. The CDR3: CASSQLTQVSSYEQYF. The CDR3 DNA is TGCGCCAGCAGCCAACTCACACAGGTATCCTCCTACGAGCAGTACTTC.

The CDR3 DNA reads as TGTGCCAGCAGTGTGGACAGGGGGCTTGAGGAGACCCAGTACTTC. This sequence encodes CASSVDRGLEETQYF. V usage is TRBV2 and J usage is TRBJ2-5, with 11 bases identical to TRBD1. Germline V lookup: CDR1 SNHLY, CDR2 FYNNEI. The CDR3 runs to 15 residues. Germline trimming cut 4 bases from V and 5 bases from J; bases unmatched to any gene: 6.

This chain uses TRBV5-4 with TRBJ2-7; 14 positions match TRBD2. After removal of 2 bases from V and 3 bases from J, the junction contained 1 base not matched to a gene. Germline V gives CDR1 SGHNT, CDR2 YYREEE (reference sequence). The CDR3 spans 15 residues. The CDR3: CASSFGTSGGYEQYF. CDR3 coding DNA: TGTGCCAGCAGCTTCGGGACTAGCGGGGGCTACGAGCAGTACTTC.

V usage is TRBV4-1 and J usage is TRBJ2-7; D unclear. Per the germline V gene, CDR1 is MGHRA and CDR2 is YSYEKL. This CDR3 spans 14 amino acids. V lost 4 bases and J 3 bases, leaving 13 bases between the germline ends. CDR3 nucleotides: TGCGCCAGCAGCCCCTCGACCGGAGTCTACGAGCAGTACTTC. This gives the protein CASSPSTGVYEQYF.

The V call is TRBV11-2, the J call TRBJ2-1; 12 bases line up with TRBD2. The V segment lost 7 bases and the J segment 12 bases; nucleotides outside the gene matches: 10. CDR1 SGHAT and CDR2 FQNNGV come from the germline V gene. The CDR3 loop spans 14 amino acids. The DNA for the CDR3 is TGTGCCAGCATGAAGACTAGCGGGGGCCGGGGGCAGTTCTTC. It is translated as CASMKTSGGRGQFF. The whole variable domain, remainder taken from reference TRBV11-2 and TRBJ2-1, is EAGVAQSPRYKIIEKRQSVAFWCNPISGHATLYWYQQILGQGPKLLIQFQNNGVVDDSQLPKDRFSAERLKGVDSTLKIQPAKLEDSAVYLCASMKTSGGRGQFFGPGTRLTVL.

This sequence joins TRBV4-3 and TRBJ1-5, with D perhaps TRBD1 (5 bases). V was trimmed by 5 bases and J by 9 bases, leaving 11 bases between them. Germline-derived CDR1 and CDR2 are LGHNA and YSLEER. There are 12 residues in the CDR3. The CDR3 coding sequence is TGCGCCAGCAGCGGAGGCGGGGGGCCCCAGCATTTT. Its protein product is CASSGGGGPQHF.

V and J are TRBV4-2 and TRBJ1-2, with 7 nucleotides matching TRBD1. The CDR3 has 19 residues. The ends lost 0 bases at V and 6 bases at J; junction bases unmatched: 19. Germline loops: CDR1 LGHNA, CDR2 YNFKEQ. The CDR3 coding sequence is TGTGCCAGCAGCCAAGATATCCTTTTTAGACAGGGTCGGGAACATGGCTACACCTTC. Encoded protein: CASSQDILFRQGREHGYTF.

The chain couples TRBV7-3 to TRBJ2-1; 9 bases are shared with TRBD1. CDR1 and CDR2 from the germline V gene are SGHTA and FQGTGA. This CDR3 is 14 amino acids long. J lost 5 bases, V lost 5 bases, and 4 bases had no gene match. DNA of the CDR3: TGTGCCAGCAGCGGACAGGGGATCCACAATGAGCAGTTCTTC. Translated, it gives CASSGQGIHNEQFF.

This rearrangement joins TRBV7-8 to TRBJ2-4; 12 positions agree with TRBD1. Unmatched junction bases numbered 8, after V lost 5 bases and J lost 9 bases. This CDR3 is built from 15 residues. Germline V lookup: CDR1 SGHVS, CDR2 FQNEAQ. The CDR3 here is CASSTRGQGAVIQYF. The CDR3 nucleotides read TGTGCCAGCAGCACCCGGGGACAGGGGGCCGTCATTCAGTACTTC.

Written as DNA, the CDR3 is TGTGCCAGCAGTTTGGCAGGGGTGGAATCCTATAATTCACCCCTCCACTTT. Residues: CASSLAGVESYNSPLHF. This chain links TRBV28 with TRBJ1-6; the D gene is possibly TRBD1 (6 bases). This CDR3 has 17 residues. V was shortened by 3 bases and J by 1 base, with 13 bases between the two germline ends. Germline CDR1 reads MDHEN; CDR2 reads SYDVKM.